A selection of T cell receptor beta chains follows, all from one sample in a study of T cells in Graves' hyperthyroidism and ophthalmopathy. TCRdb recomputed calls from the multiplex PCR reads with MiXCR, one row per CDR3 protein. The sample carries hundreds of thousands of distinct CDR3 sequences, about 15% recorded once. Sequenced sample: blood. All receptors come from a woman aged 30 to 39 with Graves' hyperthyroidism that later progressed to Graves' ophthalmopathy. Both conserved end residues are part of each CDR3. D genes are given only for firm matches. Size values are once, few and many counts, or a class for expanded clones, and some rows have none.

v_gene	abundance	j_gene	d_gene	CDR3nt	CDR3aa
TRBV5-4	few	TRBJ2-5	TRBD2	TGTGCCAGCAGCGTCGGGACTAGCGGAGGTTACCAAGAGACCCAGTACTTC	CASSVGTSGGYQETQYF
TRBV28	many	TRBJ1-1	.	TGTGCCAGCAGAGGACAGATGATGAACACTGAAGCTTTCTTT	CASRGQMMNTEAFF
TRBV3-1	few	TRBJ2-2	TRBD2	TGTGCCAGCATCACTAGCGGGAGTGGGCCCGGGGAGCTGTTTTTT	CASITSGSGPGELFF
TRBV9	few	TRBJ1-5	TRBD1	TGTGCCAGCAGCCCGGGGACAGGAGCCCTCAATCAGCCCCAGCATTTT	CASSPGTGALNQPQHF
TRBV10-3	many	TRBJ2-1	.	TGTGCCATCAGTGGGGCTAGCAAGTACAATGAGCAGTTCTTC	CAISGASKYNEQFF
TRBV27	many	TRBJ2-5	.	TGTGCCAGCAGTTTATCCCCCACGAGACAAGAGACCCAGTACTTC	CASSLSPTRQETQYF
TRBV6-2/TRBV6-3	many	TRBJ1-6	.	TGTGCCAGCAGCGATACAGGGAACTATAATTCACCCCTCCACTTT	CASSDTGNYNSPLHF
TRBV7-9	few	TRBJ1-1	.	TGTGCCAGCAGCTTAGGCGAACGAGATGAAGCTTTCTTT	CASSLGERDEAFF
TRBV30	many	TRBJ1-5	.	TGTGCCTTCAGTAACCCTGGACACACCAATCAGCCCCAGCATTTT	CAFSNPGHTNQPQHF
TRBV18	.	TRBJ1-1	.	TGTGCCAGCCCACCAGGTCAGGTCGGCACTGAAGCTTTCTTT	CASPPGQVGTEAFF
TRBV29-1	many	TRBJ2-5	TRBD1	TGCAGCGCCCCGACAGGGGCGGAAGAAGAGACCCAGTACTTC	CSAPTGAEEETQYF
TRBV12-3/TRBV12-4	many	TRBJ2-1	.	TGTGCCAGCACTCTTCGGAGGTTTGGTGAGCAGTTCTTC	CASTLRRFGEQFF
TRBV5-8	few	TRBJ2-7	.	TGTGCCAGCAGCTTACAGGGAACCGAGCAGTACTTC	CASSLQGTEQYF
TRBV20-1	few	TRBJ1-1	.	TGCAGTGCTAGAGGAGAAGGCAGGGAGAACACTGAAGCTTTCTTT	CSARGEGRENTEAFF
TRBV19	few	TRBJ1-2	.	TGTGCCAGTAGTATAGGGACCCATCCCCACGGCTACACCTTC	CASSIGTHPHGYTF
TRBV3-1	many	TRBJ1-2	TRBD1	TGTGCCAGCAGCCCCCCGCGACAGGGGGCTAATGTACTATGGGGCTACACCTTC	CASSPPRQGANVLWGYTF
TRBV6-2/TRBV6-3	many	TRBJ1-1	.	TGTGCCAGCAGCGGGACTGGGGGCACTGAAGCTTTCTTT	CASSGTGGTEAFF
TRBV19	many	TRBJ2-1	.	TGTGCCAGTAGGAAAGGGGGCCGGGGGTACAATGAGCAGTTCTTC	CASRKGGRGYNEQFF
TRBV30	few	TRBJ2-1	.	TGTGCCTGGAGTGTAGAGCCCCGGGAAAAGGGACATCTCTACAATGAGCAGTTCTTC	CAWSVEPREKGHLYNEQFF
TRBV12-3/TRBV12-4	many	TRBJ2-7	.	TGTGCCAGCAGTTCCAGGGGTCGGCCCGTCTACGAGCAGTACTTC	CASSSRGRPVYEQYF
TRBV4-1	few	TRBJ1-4	.	TGCGCCAGCAGCCAAGGGACAGCCTGGGAAAAACTGTTTTTT	CASSQGTAWEKLFF
TRBV19	.	TRBJ1-1	.	TGTGCCAGTAGTCCCCTACATACTGAAGCTTTCTTT	CASSPLHTEAFF
TRBV28	many	TRBJ2-2	TRBD1	TGTGCCAGCAGGGGACAGGGGAAAAGAAGCGGGGAGCTGTTTTTT	CASRGQGKRSGELFF
TRBV4-1	many	TRBJ2-1	.	TGCGCCAGCAGCCAAACCCCCGGCACCTACAATGAGCAGTTCTTC	CASSQTPGTYNEQFF
TRBV28	many	TRBJ2-7	.	TGTGCCAGCAGTTTTGATTTTCACGGGGGACTTAAAGGGAGCTCCTACGAGCAGTACTTC	CASSFDFHGGLKGSSYEQYF
TRBV28	many	TRBJ1-1	.	TGTGCCAGCAGTTTAACCCGGTTCCGAACTGAAGCTTTCTTT	CASSLTRFRTEAFF
TRBV29-1	.	TRBJ2-2	.	TGCAGCGTTGACGGGCGGGACGCAGGGACCGGGGAGCTGTTTTTT	CSVDGRDAGTGELFF
TRBV27	many	TRBJ1-4	.	TGTGCCAGCAGTTTACCGGGGGAAAAACTGTTTTTT	CASSLPGEKLFF
TRBV12-3/TRBV12-4	many	TRBJ2-7	TRBD1	TGTGCCAGCAGCGGGTTGGGACAGGGAGTCCACGAGCAGTACTTC	CASSGLGQGVHEQYF
TRBV9	few	TRBJ1-2	.	TGTGCCAGCAGCGTATCCCGATCCGACAGCTATGGCTACACCTTC	CASSVSRSDSYGYTF
TRBV18	many	TRBJ1-5	.	TGTGCCAGCTCACCAAACTCTGGCCGGGGATGGAAGCCCCAGCATTTT	CASSPNSGRGWKPQHF
TRBV6-1	few	TRBJ2-7	.	TGTGCCAGCACCCCCGGGACCTACATCGACGAGCAGTACTTC	CASTPGTYIDEQYF
TRBV6-1	.	TRBJ2-6	TRBD2	TGTGCCAGCAGCGGGGGGGAGATGTCTGGGGCCAACGTCCTGACTTTC	CASSGGEMSGANVLTF
TRBV12-3/TRBV12-4	few	TRBJ1-2	TRBD1	TGTGCCAGCAGTGCCCGTCTCACAGGGGGCGCTTGGGGCTACACCTTC	CASSARLTGGAWGYTF
TRBV4-3	few	TRBJ2-5	TRBD2	TGCGCCAGCAGCCAAGAGGCTAGCGGGAGTGGGGAAATATACTTC	CASSQEASGSGEIYF
TRBV20-1	few	TRBJ2-5	.	TGCAGTGCTATCCCGCCGCGGGGAGGACCGCAAGAGACCCAGTACTTC	CSAIPPRGGPQETQYF
TRBV19	.	TRBJ1-5	.	TGTGCCAGTAGTATAATGTCCGGGGATCAGCCCCAGCATTTT	CASSIMSGDQPQHF
TRBV5-1	few	TRBJ2-4	.	TGCGCCAGCAGTAGGAGTACAGGGGCCAAAAACATTCAGTACTTC	CASSRSTGAKNIQYF
TRBV13	many	TRBJ1-2	TRBD1	TGTGCCAGCAGCTTGAACAGGGGGGACTATGGCTACACCTTC	CASSLNRGDYGYTF
TRBV11-2	many	TRBJ1-1	.	TGTGCCAGCAGCTTAGGATGGATGGGCACTGAAGCTTTCTTT	CASSLGWMGTEAFF
TRBV5-1	.	TRBJ2-2	.	TGCGCCAGCAGCTATGGGACACCGAACACCGGGGAGCTGTTTTTT	CASSYGTPNTGELFF
TRBV9	.	TRBJ2-3	TRBD2	TGTGCCAGCAGCGTAGGTAGTAGCGGGATAGTTTCAGATACGCAGTATTTT	CASSVGSSGIVSDTQYF
TRBV7-8	many	TRBJ2-7	.	TGTGCCAGCAACTCCGAGGAGTACGAGCAGTACTTC	CASNSEEYEQYF
TRBV3-1	many	TRBJ2-7	TRBD2	TGTGCCAGCAGCCATGGGACTAGCGGGGGCGCCTACGAGCAGTACTTC	CASSHGTSGGAYEQYF
TRBV5-1	few	TRBJ1-3	.	TGCGCCAGCAGCTTGGCCCCGGGGAACCCTGGAAACACCATATATTTT	CASSLAPGNPGNTIYF
TRBV5-1	many	TRBJ2-5	TRBD2	TGCGCCAGCAGCTTGGTGTTTAGCGGGGCCCCAGAGACCCAGTACTTC	CASSLVFSGAPETQYF
TRBV11-3	many	TRBJ2-1	.	TGTGCCAGCAGCTCCCAGGTAGAGCAGTTCTTC	CASSSQVEQFF
TRBV20-1	many	TRBJ1-2	.	TGCAGTGCTAGTCGGGACGTTAACTATGGCTACACCTTC	CSASRDVNYGYTF
TRBV27	many	TRBJ2-5	TRBD2	TGTGCCAGCAGCTCTGGGACTAGCGGAGAGACCCAGTACTTC	CASSSGTSGETQYF